The 30 T cell receptor beta chains in this list originate from one sample, sequenced in a study of spatial heterogeneity in lung cancer. Notes on the study in general: Expanded intratumoral alpha and beta TCR counts tracked tumor mutation counts.

TCRdb ran MiXCR on the 5' RACE reads and lists one entry per CDR3 protein. Of roughly 18,000 distinct CDR3 sequences in the sample, about 9.6% are singletons; the top ten hold 20% to 25%. The antigens these receptors bind are not known. Time point described: sample taken at primary tumor resection. The sample in question was lung tumor tissue, obtained at surgery. Source of these receptors: a female donor with early-stage non-small cell lung cancer.

About this clonotype: As an off-target read in a library built for alpha chains, this beta chain has a frequency of little significance. J is TRBJ1-1 and V is TRBV6-1; D unresolved. CDR1 and CDR2 from the germline V gene are MNHNS and SASEGT. With 8 bases removed from V and 2 bases from J, the gap between germline ends came to 18 bases. The CDR3 runs 15 residues. In nucleotides, the CDR3 is TGTGCCAGCCCCCCGAAGGAGGTAACCAACACTGAAGCTTTCTTT. It encodes CASPPKEVTNTEAFF.

Notes on this clonotype: Little can be read into the size of this beta chain, an off-target read in a library designed for alpha chains. The gene calls are TRBV29-1 and TRBJ2-5; TRBD1 matches 7 bases. With 7 bases clipped from V and 4 bases from J, the junction kept 9 bases outside the gene matches. The CDR3 is made up of 13 amino acids. Germline values: CDR1 SQVTM, CDR2 ANQGSEA. The CDR3 is CSAGDRAGETQYF. CDR3 nucleotides: TGCAGCGCCGGAGACAGGGCTGGAGAGACCCAGTACTTC.

In its sample, this clonotype was seen many times. This beta chain is a stray read from a library made for alpha chains; its abundance is not meaningful. The chain couples TRBV20-1 to TRBJ2-1; 7 bases line up with TRBD1. With V trimmed by 5 bases and J by 0 bases, 10 bases remained unmatched. The CDR3 runs to 16 residues. Germline CDR1 and CDR2: DFQATT and SNEGSKA (reference sequence). The CDR3 here is CSAPATGPNSYNEQFF. For the CDR3, the DNA is TGCAGTGCTCCTGCGACAGGGCCGAACTCCTACAATGAGCAGTTCTTC.

Remarks on this clonotype: A library prepared for alpha chains yielded this beta chain as an off-target read; its size is of little meaning. The V gene is TRBV2, the J gene TRBJ1-2; TRBD1 aligns across 8 bases. The CDR3 is 13 amino acids. Trimming at V came to 7 bases and at J to 4 bases, leaving 5 bases not matched to a gene. Germline loops: CDR1 SNHLY, CDR2 FYNNEI. For the CDR3, the DNA is TGTGCCAGCAATCCAGGGGGCCCCTATGGCTACACCTTC. The encoded protein is CASNPGGPYGYTF.

A word on this clonotype: Being off target in a library aimed at alpha chains, this beta chain has a size of little meaning. The CDR3 sequence: CSARQGLHEQYF. The DNA for the CDR3 is TGCAGTGCTAGACAGGGTCTCCACGAGCAGTACTTC. This rearrangement joins TRBV20-1 to TRBJ2-7; a possible D gene is TRBD1 (5 bases). V shed 2 bases and J shed 5 bases, with 10 bases lying between them. CDR3 size: 12 residues. Germline CDR1 reads DFQATT; CDR2 reads SNEGSKA (reference sequence).

Points on this clonotype: This beta chain was picked up by a library intended for alpha chains and is off target, so its count carries little meaning. This chain joins TRBV7-2 and TRBJ2-5, with D perhaps TRBD2 (7 bases). CDR1 is SGHTA, CDR2 FQGNSA, per germline. There are 14 residues in the CDR3. Trimming removed 3 bases from V and 5 bases from J, with 13 bases in between. The CDR3 sequence: CASSFPGGRETQYF. The CDR3 nucleotides are TGTGCCAGCAGCTTCCCGGGGGGCCGGGAGACCCAGTACTTC.

By its share, this clonotype is medium-sized. In a library made to pick up alpha chains, this beta chain is a stray read with a size that means little. The chain employs TRBV6-1 and TRBJ2-1; no reliable D call. Germline loops: CDR1 MNHNS, CDR2 SASEGT. There are 14 residues in the CDR3. With 2 bases removed from V and 8 bases from J, the gap between germline ends came to 13 bases. The CDR3 here is CASSERSLRDEQFF. Here the CDR3 DNA reads TGTGCCAGCAGTGAAAGGAGCCTTCGGGATGAGCAGTTCTTC.

The sample holds many counts of this clonotype. This beta chain appears as a stray read in a library generated for alpha chains; its size is not informative. V and J are TRBV4-1 and TRBJ2-7, with D possibly being TRBD1 or TRBD2 (5 bases each). Trimming removed 4 bases at V and 1 base at J, with 17 bases between. Looked up from germline, CDR1 is MGHRA and CDR2 is YSYEKL. The CDR3 extends over 16 amino acids. CDR3 in DNA: TGCGCCAGCAGCCTCCATCTGGGGGACCTATCCTACGAGCAGTACTTC. The encoded protein is CASSLHLGDLSYEQYF.

This clonotype was found a few times. It may be a read error: a sequence one base away is much more abundant. This beta chain turned up in a library designed for alpha chains; as an off-target read, its abundance says little. This rearrangement joins TRBV20-1 to TRBJ1-5; D unresolved. The CDR3 has 13 residues. With 6 bases removed from V and 3 bases from J, the gap between germline ends came to 12 bases. Germline lookup yields CDR1 DFQATT and CDR2 SNEGSKA (reference sequence). The CDR3 reads CSATRGDNQPQHF. The CDR3 DNA is TGCAGTGCCACTCGGGGTGACAATCAGCCCCAGCATTTT.

This clonotype appeared many times. The size of this beta chain means little, since it is a stray read in a library made for alpha chains. CDR3 protein: CASSHPIAPDGTNYGYTF. CDR3 bases: TGTGCCAGCAGCCACCCAATAGCCCCCGACGGGACAAACTATGGCTACACCTTC. V usage is TRBV9 and J usage is TRBJ1-2; possibly TRBD1 for D (6 bases). V lost 4 bases to trimming and J lost 2 bases, with 24 bases between them. The CDR3 is 18 amino acids. Germline-derived CDR1 and CDR2 are SGDLS and YYNGEE.

The table lists this clonotype with many counts. A library made for alpha chains picked up this beta chain off target, so its size means little. J is TRBJ1-2 and V is TRBV28, with D perhaps matching TRBD1 (5 bases). Germline CDR1 is MDHEN and CDR2 is SYDVKM. The CDR3 sequence is 13 residues long. V lost 2 bases and J 5 bases, leaving 9 bases between the germline ends. For the CDR3, the DNA is TGTGCCAGCAGTTTAGGGACTTTATATGGCTACACCTTC. Protein sequence: CASSLGTLYGYTF.

To note about this clonotype: This beta chain is a stray read from a library made for alpha chains; its abundance is not meaningful. The V gene is TRBV12-3 or TRBV12-4, the J gene TRBJ2-2; 8 nucleotides match TRBD1. The ends lost 6 bases at V and 3 bases at J; junction bases unmatched: 6. This CDR3 region has 15 residues. CDR3 in DNA: TGTGCCAGCAGGCGCGGACAGGGTTACACCGGGGAGCTGTTTTTT. Protein: CASRRGQGYTGELFF.

Note on this clonotype: This beta chain is a stray read from a library made for alpha chains; its abundance is not meaningful. The chain recombines TRBV11-2 with TRBJ2-4; 7 nucleotides align to TRBD2. V trimming: 8 bases; J trimming: 0 bases; junction bases outside the gene matches: 10. The CDR3 is 16 residues long. Germline loops: CDR1 SGHAT, CDR2 FQNNGV. The CDR3 DNA reads as TGTGCCAGCTCCGGGCAGCGGGGTGTAGCCAAAAACATTCAGTACTTC. This translates into CASSGQRGVAKNIQYF.

In the case of this clonotype: This beta chain is off target for a library built for alpha chains, so its abundance means little. The V and J genes are TRBV20-1 and TRBJ2-3, with 12 bases identical to TRBD2. The germline CDR1 and CDR2 sequences are DFQATT and SNEGSKA (reference sequence). This CDR3 has 16 residues. V lost 7 bases, J lost 2 bases, and 10 bases stayed unmatched. This CDR3 reads CSVSRTSGAFTDTQYF. CDR3 coding DNA: TGCAGTGTTTCGCGGACTAGCGGGGCGTTCACAGATACGCAGTATTTT.

This clonotype was seen more than once but under ten times. This beta chain represents an off-target read in a library built for alpha chains; its size is of limited meaning. This sequence joins TRBV11-2 and TRBJ2-1; a possible D gene is TRBD1 (6 bases). Trimming shortened V by 4 bases and J by 9 bases, and 13 bases separated the two germline ends. CDR1 and CDR2 (germline): SGHAT, FQNNGV. The CDR3 is made up of 13 amino acids. This chain's CDR3 is CASSSDRPGEQFF. The CDR3 DNA reads TGTGCCAGCAGCTCAGACAGGCCAGGTGAGCAGTTCTTC.

A remark on this clonotype: The size of this beta chain means little, since it is a stray read in a library made for alpha chains. The chain uses TRBV14 and TRBJ2-5; D is possibly TRBD2 (6 bases). The V end was cut by 1 base, the J end by 4 bases, with 10 bases between. Germline V CDR1 and CDR2: SGHDN, FVKESK. The CDR3 consists of 14 residues. The CDR3 DNA reads TGTGCCAGCAGCCAAGTTGGGGAGGCAGAGACCCAGTACTTC. This codes for CASSQVGEAETQYF.

This clonotype was counted at least ten times. A library made for alpha chains picked up this beta chain off target, so its size means little. V gene TRBV4-3 combines with J gene TRBJ2-3; D possibly uses TRBD1 or TRBD2 (5 bases each). The CDR3 consists of 13 residues. Germline V gene sequence: CDR1 LGHNA, CDR2 YSLEER. V was pared by 4 bases and J by 1 base, with 6 bases between. This CDR3 reads CASSRGGTDTQYF. In DNA form, the CDR3 reads TGCGCCAGCAGCCGAGGGGGCACAGATACGCAGTATTTT.

This clonotype was seen ten or more times. With the library built for alpha chains, this beta chain is off target and its frequency is not meaningful. The chain carries TRBV12-3 or TRBV12-4 and TRBJ2-7; maybe TRBD1 (6 bases). Trimming removed 4 bases from V and 4 bases from J, with 11 bases in between. The CDR3 is 13 residues long. This CDR3 is CASSSQGSYEQYF. The DNA for the CDR3 is TGTGCCAGCAGTTCGCAGGGGAGTTACGAGCAGTACTTC.

With respect to this clonotype: Being off target in a library aimed at alpha chains, this beta chain has a size of little meaning. DNA for the CDR3: TGCGCCAGCAGCCTCGGAAACTATAATTCACCCCTCCACTTT. Protein: CASSLGNYNSPLHF. The chain couples TRBV5-1 to TRBJ1-6; unclear D gene. Germline V CDR1 and CDR2: SGHRS, YFSETQ. This CDR3 contains 14 residues. V was cut by 4 bases and J by 3 bases, with 8 bases left in between.

This clonotype was detected many times. This beta chain slipped into a library made for alpha chains as a stray read, so its size is not meaningful. This rearrangement joins TRBV4-2 to TRBJ1-5, with D hard to call. V lost 1 base to trimming and J lost 4 bases, with 5 bases between them. Germline lookup yields CDR1 LGHNA and CDR2 YNFKEQ. This CDR3 spans 13 amino acids. CDR3 region: CASSQGVNQPQHF. The DNA for the CDR3 is TGTGCCAGCAGCCAAGGGGTAAATCAGCCCCAGCATTTT.

This clonotype is medium-sized in the sample. This beta chain is an unintended read in a library built for alpha chains; its size means little. The chain is built from TRBV19 and TRBJ2-7, with TRBD2 matching 8 bases. Germline trimming cut 6 bases from V and 2 bases from J; bases unmatched to any gene: 12. CDR1 is LNHDA and CDR2 is SQIVND in the germline V gene (reference sequence). This CDR3 is built from 16 residues. CDR3 protein: CASRSQSGGQTYEQYF. CDR3 bases: TGTGCCAGTAGATCCCAGAGCGGGGGCCAGACCTACGAGCAGTACTTC.

This clonotype has only a few counts. This beta chain is an off-target read within a library intended for alpha chains, so its frequency means little. V and J are TRBV3-1 and TRBJ1-6, with D unresolved. CDR1 is LGHDT, CDR2 YNNKEL, per germline (reference sequence). Deletions cut 2 bases from V and 7 bases from J, with 6 bases between. This CDR3 is 13 amino acids long. This CDR3 is CASSQLANSPLHF. Written as DNA, the CDR3 is TGTGCCAGCAGCCAACTTGCCAATTCACCCCTCCACTTT.

This clonotype has only a few counts. This beta chain is a stray read from a library made for alpha chains; its abundance is not meaningful. The rearrangement joins TRBV6-2 or TRBV6-3 to TRBJ2-7, with a possible D match to TRBD2 (6 bases). Germline V gene sequence: CDR1 MNHEY, CDR2 SVGEGT. The CDR3 covers 14 residues. Trimming shortened V by 2 bases and J by 1 base, and 9 bases separated the two germline ends. CDR3 amino acids: CASSYRGASYEQYF. CDR3 DNA sequence: TGTGCCAGCAGTTACCGCGGGGCGTCCTACGAGCAGTACTTC.

This clonotype was seen a few times. Since the library was made to target alpha chains, this beta chain is a stray read and its abundance is not meaningful. V and J are TRBV5-4 and TRBJ1-4, with D perhaps matching TRBD1 (6 bases). CDR1 SGHNT and CDR2 YYREEE come from the germline V gene (reference sequence). Trimming left V 2 bases short and J 8 bases short, with 13 bases between. CDR3 size: 14 residues. CDR3 sequence (DNA): TGTGCCAGCAGCTTAAGGGGGGAGGCGGAAAAACTGTTTTTT. Its translation is CASSLRGEAEKLFF.

In this sample, this clonotype turned up many times. The library was built for alpha chains, so this beta chain is an off-target read and its size means little. The chain links TRBV30 to TRBJ2-2, with a weak D call TRBD2 (5 bases). The CDR3 extends over 14 amino acids. Germline CDR1 GTSNPN, CDR2 SVGIG (reference sequence). V gave up 0 bases and J gave up 1 base, with 6 bases separating them. The CDR3 coding sequence is TGTGCCTGGAGTGTCCGGGGGAACACCGGGGAGCTGTTTTTT. Amino acid sequence: CAWSVRGNTGELFF.

A remark on this clonotype: Because this beta chain is a stray read in a library intended to capture alpha chains, its abundance should not be given much weight. The chain links TRBV11-2 to TRBJ2-7; D possibly uses TRBD1 or TRBD2 (5 bases each). V was trimmed by 0 bases and J by 2 bases, leaving 11 bases between them. The CDR3 length is 15 residues. Germline V gene lookup returns CDR1 SGHAT and CDR2 FQNNGV. The CDR3 DNA follows: TGTGCCAGCAGCTTAGAGGGGCGGGTTACCTACGAGCAGTACTTC. Translating gives CASSLEGRVTYEQYF.

This clonotype was picked up many times. This beta chain was picked up by a library intended for alpha chains and is off target, so its count carries little meaning. The CDR3, as DNA: TGTGCCAGCAGCCTTCTCGGTTCGAGTCAGCCCCAGCATTTT. Amino acids: CASSLLGSSQPQHF. This chain joins TRBV3-1 and TRBJ1-5; D is undetermined. Germline V gene data show CDR1 as LGHDT and CDR2 as YNNKEL (reference sequence). This CDR3 contains 14 residues. Trimming cost V 4 bases and J 6 bases, with 13 bases left between them.

This clonotype was seen at least ten times. Since it is a stray read in a library aimed at alpha chains, this beta chain has a size that is not meaningful. V and J are TRBV29-1 and TRBJ2-7; D remains unclear. The V gene's germline CDR1 is SQVTM and CDR2 ANQGSEA. With 5 bases removed from V and 0 bases from J, the gap between germline ends came to 8 bases. CDR3 length equals 12 residues. CDR3: CSVRNLSYEQYF. The CDR3, as DNA: TGCAGCGTTCGAAACCTCTCCTACGAGCAGTACTTC.

This clonotype was seen more than once but under ten times. This beta chain lies outside the target of a library built for alpha chains; its clone size means little. The chain employs TRBV7-2 and TRBJ1-5; no clear D gene. Per germline, CDR1 SGHTA and CDR2 FQGNSA. Trimming took 5 bases from V and 7 from J, leaving 9 bases between them. This CDR3 has 12 residues. The CDR3 spells CASSRPQQPQHF. The CDR3 DNA follows: TGTGCCAGCAGCCGTCCCCAACAGCCCCAGCATTTT.

By its share, this clonotype is medium-sized. Being off target in a library aimed at alpha chains, this beta chain has a size of little meaning. The chain links TRBV6-2 or TRBV6-3 to TRBJ2-7; D possibly corresponds to TRBD1 (6 bases). The germline CDR1 and CDR2 sequences are MNHEY and SVGEGT. The V end lost 7 bases, the J end lost 0 bases, and 13 bases lay between the germline ends. This CDR3 is built from 14 residues. The CDR3 region has the DNA TGTGCCAGCAAGTGGGGGCTCAGCTCCTACGAGCAGTACTTC. Its translation is CASKWGLSSYEQYF.